Listed below are T cell receptor beta chains from one sample, sequenced in a study of cytomegalovirus exposure and HLA in healthy donors. Only in-frame clones appear in the TCRdb table, and some are missing; sequencing was by immunoSEQ multiplex PCR. The sample lists nearly 95,000 clones, less than 8% occurring once. What was sequenced was PBMCs. The receptors originated from a man in his fifties or sixties in good health and CMV-seronegative. Each CDR3 is given with its conserved first and last residue. Each record gives: V gene, J gene, CDR3 protein.

TRBV2	TRBJ2-5	CASLGRGNQETQYF
TRBV5-1	TRBJ1-4	CASSIEAGLGEKLFF
TRBV7-9	TRBJ2-2	CASSPDRAANTGELFF
TRBV2	TRBJ1-1	CASRAPPGQQMNTEAFF
TRBV5-3	TRBJ1-5	CARSHRAAPQHF
TRBV4-3	TRBJ2-2	CASSLGGGAFGELFF
TRBV19	TRBJ2-2	CALKTGANTGELFF
TRBV28	TRBJ2-5	CASSLINIRGWETQYF
TRBV30	TRBJ1-5	CAWSNRGYQPQHF
TRBV27	TRBJ2-1	CASSFGQGFTLGYNEQFF
TRBV2	TRBJ1-6	CASSEGRGGSPLHF
TRBV29-1	TRBJ1-2	CSARDRLYGYTF
TRBV6-1	TRBJ2-7	CASIREVTYEQYF
TRBV9	TRBJ2-2	CASSVATGGMAGELFF
TRBV30	TRBJ2-7	CAWSRDITYEQYF
TRBV7-6	TRBJ2-1	CASSSLRSNEQFF
TRBV6-1	TRBJ2-3	CASSFDRAEDTQYF
TRBV10-3	TRBJ1-1	CAISESILSANTEAFF
TRBV6-4	TRBJ2-1	CASSRTSGRGGPSSYNEQFF
TRBV19	TRBJ2-1	CASKETSGRRGGRNEQFF
TRBV2	TRBJ2-6	CASRVEGAGANVLTF
TRBV9	TRBJ2-3	CASSVARLAGGMDTQYF
TRBV7-6	TRBJ2-7	CASSKGVEQYF
TRBV29-1	TRBJ2-1	CSVAGTSGWNEQFF
TRBV6-5	TRBJ2-3	CASSRTGKLGDTQYF
TRBV29-1	TRBJ1-2	CSVEKGREAGNYGYTF
TRBV18	TRBJ1-4	CASSPRQGPIGEKLFF
TRBV5-4	TRBJ1-2	CASSFVRGRSYGYTF
TRBV5-6	TRBJ2-2	CASSPSGGRSTGELFF
TRBV6-5	TRBJ2-7	CASTPRRGAGEQYF
TRBV28	TRBJ2-4	CASSTPGGENIQYF
TRBV11-3	TRBJ1-1	CTSSSQPMAPEAFF
TRBV5-4	TRBJ1-5	CASSSDTAGPQHF
TRBV13	TRBJ2-1	CASSLRSSYNEQFF
TRBV9	TRBJ1-1	CASSPRGQGVAEAFF
TRBV5-1	TRBJ2-1	CASSLVGQDNEQFF
TRBV2	TRBJ1-2	CASSVSVSNYGYTF
TRBV15	TRBJ2-3	CATSKTGVITDTQYF
TRBV5-6	TRBJ2-7	CASSPNLPGHFYEQYF
TRBV27	TRBJ1-2	CASRGPRGLGYTF
TRBV19	TRBJ1-2	CASRDGGAVGYTF
TRBV11-2	TRBJ2-3	CASSFRHSGTDTQYF
TRBV5-1	TRBJ2-5	CASSLGEGEARETQYF
TRBV29-1	TRBJ1-1	CSGQIGGYGTEAFF
TRBV7-9	TRBJ2-7	CASSLDAQFSEQYF
TRBV28	TRBJ2-7	CASSSLPGTSARWDF
TRBV6-1	TRBJ2-1	CASSERTLAPYNEQFF
TRBV18	TRBJ1-5	CASSPNPGQYSNQPQHF
TRBV7-2	TRBJ1-5	CASSPDSYDQPQHF
TRBV29-1	TRBJ1-1	CSARTGQGGTEAFF
TRBV14	TRBJ1-2	CASSPSRAYGYTF
TRBV23-1	TRBJ1-3	CASSHRRLKEYF
TRBV30	TRBJ2-5	CAWSRDRGPWETQYF
TRBV5-4	TRBJ2-3	CASSLWQGASDTQYF